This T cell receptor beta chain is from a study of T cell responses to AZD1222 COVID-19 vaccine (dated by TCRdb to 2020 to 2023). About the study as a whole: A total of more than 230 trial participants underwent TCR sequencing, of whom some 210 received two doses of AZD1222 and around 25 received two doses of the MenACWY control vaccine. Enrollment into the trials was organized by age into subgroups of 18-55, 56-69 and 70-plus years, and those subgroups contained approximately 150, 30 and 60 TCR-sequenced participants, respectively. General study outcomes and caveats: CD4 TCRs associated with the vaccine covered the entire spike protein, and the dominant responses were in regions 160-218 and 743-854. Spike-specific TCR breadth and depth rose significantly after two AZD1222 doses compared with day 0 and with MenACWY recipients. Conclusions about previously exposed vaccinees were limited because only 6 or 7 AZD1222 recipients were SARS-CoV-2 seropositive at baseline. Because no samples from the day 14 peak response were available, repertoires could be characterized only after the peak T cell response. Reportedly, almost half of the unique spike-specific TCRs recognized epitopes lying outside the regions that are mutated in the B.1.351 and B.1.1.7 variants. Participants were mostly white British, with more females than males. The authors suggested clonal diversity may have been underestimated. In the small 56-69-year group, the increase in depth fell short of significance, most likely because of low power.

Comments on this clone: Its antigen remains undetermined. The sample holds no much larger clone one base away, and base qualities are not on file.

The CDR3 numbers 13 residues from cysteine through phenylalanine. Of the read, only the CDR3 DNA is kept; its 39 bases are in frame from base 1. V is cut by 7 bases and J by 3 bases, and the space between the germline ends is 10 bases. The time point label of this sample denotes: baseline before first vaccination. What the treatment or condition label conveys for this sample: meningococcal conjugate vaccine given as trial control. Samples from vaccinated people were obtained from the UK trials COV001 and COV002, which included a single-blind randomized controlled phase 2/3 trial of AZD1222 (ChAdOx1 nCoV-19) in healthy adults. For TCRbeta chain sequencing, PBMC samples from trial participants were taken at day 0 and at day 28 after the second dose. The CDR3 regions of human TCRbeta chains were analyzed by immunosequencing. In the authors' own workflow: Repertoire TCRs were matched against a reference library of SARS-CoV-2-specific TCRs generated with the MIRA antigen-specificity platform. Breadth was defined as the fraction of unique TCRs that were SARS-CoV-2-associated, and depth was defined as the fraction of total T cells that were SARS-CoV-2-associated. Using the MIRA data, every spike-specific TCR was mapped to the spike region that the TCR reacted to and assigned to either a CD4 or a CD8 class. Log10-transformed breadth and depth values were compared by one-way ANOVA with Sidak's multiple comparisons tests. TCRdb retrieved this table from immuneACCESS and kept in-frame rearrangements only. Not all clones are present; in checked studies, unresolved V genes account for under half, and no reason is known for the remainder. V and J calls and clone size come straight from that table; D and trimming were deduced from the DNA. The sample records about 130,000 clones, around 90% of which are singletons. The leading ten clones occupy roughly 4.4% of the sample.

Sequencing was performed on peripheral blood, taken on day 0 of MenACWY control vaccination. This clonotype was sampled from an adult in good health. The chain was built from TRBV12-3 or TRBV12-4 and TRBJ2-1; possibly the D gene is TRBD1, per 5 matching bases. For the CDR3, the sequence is CASTLGVYNEQFF. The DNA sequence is TGTGCCAGCACCTTAGGGGTCTACAATGAGCAGTTCTTC.